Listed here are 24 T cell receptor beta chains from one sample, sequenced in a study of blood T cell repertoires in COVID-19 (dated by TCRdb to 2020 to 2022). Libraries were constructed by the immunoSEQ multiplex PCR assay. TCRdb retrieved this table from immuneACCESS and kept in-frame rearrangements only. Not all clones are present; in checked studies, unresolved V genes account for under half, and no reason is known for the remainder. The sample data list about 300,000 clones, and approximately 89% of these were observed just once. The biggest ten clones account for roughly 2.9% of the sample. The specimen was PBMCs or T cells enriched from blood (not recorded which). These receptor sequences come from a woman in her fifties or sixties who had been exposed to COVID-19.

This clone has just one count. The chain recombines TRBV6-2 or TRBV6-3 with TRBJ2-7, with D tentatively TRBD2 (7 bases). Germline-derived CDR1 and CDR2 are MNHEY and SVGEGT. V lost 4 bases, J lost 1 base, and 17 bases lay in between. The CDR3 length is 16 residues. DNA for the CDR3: TGTGCCAGCAGTTCGATACGGGGGGCCTTTTCCTACGAGCAGTACTTC. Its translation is CASSSIRGAFSYEQYF.

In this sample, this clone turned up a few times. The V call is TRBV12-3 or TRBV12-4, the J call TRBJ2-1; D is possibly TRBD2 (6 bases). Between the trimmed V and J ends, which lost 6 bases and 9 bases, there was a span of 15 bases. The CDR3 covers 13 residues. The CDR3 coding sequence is TGTGCCAGCAGCCCAGGGCAGCGGGTTGAGCAGTTCTTC. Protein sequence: CASSPGQRVEQFF.

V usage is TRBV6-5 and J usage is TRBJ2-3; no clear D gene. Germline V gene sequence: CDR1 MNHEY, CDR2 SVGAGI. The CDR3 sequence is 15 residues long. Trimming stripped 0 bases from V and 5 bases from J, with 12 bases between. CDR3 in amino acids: CASSYSAFDKDTQYF. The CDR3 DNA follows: TGTGCCAGCAGTTACTCCGCATTCGACAAAGATACGCAGTATTTT.

DNA of the CDR3: TGTGCCAGCAGCTTAGAGGGGGGGATCGCCGGCGAGCAGTACTTC. This codes for CASSLEGGIAGEQYF. V usage is TRBV7-8 and J usage is TRBJ2-7; D perhaps matches TRBD2 (7 bases). The V gene lost 1 base and the J gene lost 6 bases, with 16 bases spanning the gap. The CDR3 is 15 amino acids. Germline values: CDR1 SGHVS, CDR2 FQNEAQ.

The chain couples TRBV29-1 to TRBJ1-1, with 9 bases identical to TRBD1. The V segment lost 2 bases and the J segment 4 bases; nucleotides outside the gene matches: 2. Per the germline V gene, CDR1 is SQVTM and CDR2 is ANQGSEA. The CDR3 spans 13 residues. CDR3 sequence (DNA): TGCAGCGTTGAAAGGGGACAGGGCACTGAAGCTTTCTTT. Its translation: CSVERGQGTEAFF.

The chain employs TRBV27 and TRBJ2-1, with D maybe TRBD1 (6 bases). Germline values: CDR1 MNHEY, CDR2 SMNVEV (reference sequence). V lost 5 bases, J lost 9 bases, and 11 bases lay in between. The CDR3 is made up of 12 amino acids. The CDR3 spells CASSTGSGEQFF. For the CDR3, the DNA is TGTGCCAGCAGTACAGGGAGTGGTGAGCAGTTCTTC.

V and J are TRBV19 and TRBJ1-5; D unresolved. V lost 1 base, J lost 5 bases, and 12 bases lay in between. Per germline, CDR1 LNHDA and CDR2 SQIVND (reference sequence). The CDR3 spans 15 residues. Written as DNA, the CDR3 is TGTGCCAGTAGTATAGTGACCCCGAGGGATCAGCCCCAGCATTTT. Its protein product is CASSIVTPRDQPQHF.

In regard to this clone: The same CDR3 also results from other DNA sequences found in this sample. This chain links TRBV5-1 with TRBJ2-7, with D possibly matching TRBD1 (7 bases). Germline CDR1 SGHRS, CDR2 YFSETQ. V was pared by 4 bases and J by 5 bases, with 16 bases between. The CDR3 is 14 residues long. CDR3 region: CASSRETGNHEQYF. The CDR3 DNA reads TGCGCCAGCAGCCGGGAGACAGGGAACCACGAGCAGTACTTC.

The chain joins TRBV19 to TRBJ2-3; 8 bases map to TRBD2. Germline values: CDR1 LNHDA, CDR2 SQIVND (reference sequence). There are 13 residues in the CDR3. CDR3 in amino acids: CASGGRETDTQYF. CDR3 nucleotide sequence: TGTGCGTCGGGGGGGCGGGAAACAGATACGCAGTATTTT.

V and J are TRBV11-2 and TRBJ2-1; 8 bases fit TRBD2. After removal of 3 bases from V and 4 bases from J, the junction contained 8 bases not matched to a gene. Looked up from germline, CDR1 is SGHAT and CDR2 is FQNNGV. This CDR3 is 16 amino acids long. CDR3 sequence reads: CASSLVRGAGYNEQFF. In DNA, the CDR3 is TGTGCCAGCAGCTTGGTGCGGGGGGCCGGATACAATGAGCAGTTCTTC.

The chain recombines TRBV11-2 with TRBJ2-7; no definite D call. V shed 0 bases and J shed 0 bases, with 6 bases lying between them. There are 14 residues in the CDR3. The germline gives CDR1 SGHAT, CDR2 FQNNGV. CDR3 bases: TGTGCCAGCAGCTTAGAGATCTACTCCTACGAGCAGTACTTC. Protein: CASSLEIYSYEQYF.

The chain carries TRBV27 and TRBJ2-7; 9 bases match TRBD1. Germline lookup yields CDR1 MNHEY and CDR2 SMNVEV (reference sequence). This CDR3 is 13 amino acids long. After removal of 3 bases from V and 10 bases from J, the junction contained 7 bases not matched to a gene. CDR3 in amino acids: CASSFPGQGVQYF. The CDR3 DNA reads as TGTGCCAGCAGTTTCCCGGGACAGGGTGTTCAGTACTTC.

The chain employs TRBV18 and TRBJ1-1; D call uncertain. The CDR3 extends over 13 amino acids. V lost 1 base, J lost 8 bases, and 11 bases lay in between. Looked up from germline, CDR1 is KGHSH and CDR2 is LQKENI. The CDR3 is CASSPLRDTEAFF. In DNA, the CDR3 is TGTGCCAGCTCACCACTGAGAGATACCGAAGCTTTCTTT.

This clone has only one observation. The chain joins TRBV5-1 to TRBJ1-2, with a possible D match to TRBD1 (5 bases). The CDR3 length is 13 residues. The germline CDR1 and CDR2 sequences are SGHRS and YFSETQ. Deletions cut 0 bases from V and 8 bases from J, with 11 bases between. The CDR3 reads CASSLDQGGGYTF. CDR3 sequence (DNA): TGCGCCAGCAGCTTGGATCAGGGTGGGGGCTACACCTTC.

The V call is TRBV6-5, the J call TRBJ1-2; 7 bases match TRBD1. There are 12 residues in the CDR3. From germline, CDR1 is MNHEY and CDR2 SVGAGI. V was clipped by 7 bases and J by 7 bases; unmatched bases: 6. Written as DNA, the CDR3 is TGTGCCAGCACTCGGACAGGCTCTGGCTACACCTTC. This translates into CASTRTGSGYTF.

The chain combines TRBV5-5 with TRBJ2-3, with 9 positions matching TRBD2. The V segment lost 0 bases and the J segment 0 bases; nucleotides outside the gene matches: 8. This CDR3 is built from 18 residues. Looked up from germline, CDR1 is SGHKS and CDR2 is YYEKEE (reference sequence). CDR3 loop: CASSLVAGAARSTDTQYF. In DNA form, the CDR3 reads TGTGCCAGCAGCTTGGTAGCGGGGGCGGCGCGGAGCACAGATACGCAGTATTTT.

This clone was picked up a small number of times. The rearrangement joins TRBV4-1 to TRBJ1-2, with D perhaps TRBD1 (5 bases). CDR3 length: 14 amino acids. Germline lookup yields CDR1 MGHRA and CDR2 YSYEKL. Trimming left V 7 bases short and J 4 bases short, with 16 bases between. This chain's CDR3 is CASMPRWGAYGYTF. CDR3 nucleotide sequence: TGCGCCAGCATGCCCCGGTGGGGCGCCTATGGCTACACCTTC.

The CDR3 protein is CASRSTGDTEAFF. In nucleotides, the CDR3 is TGTGCCAGCAGGTCCACAGGGGACACTGAAGCTTTCTTT. The chain uses TRBV28 and TRBJ1-1; 7 bases match TRBD1. Per the germline V gene, CDR1 is MDHEN and CDR2 is SYDVKM. The CDR3 extends over 13 amino acids. J was trimmed by 3 bases and V by 6 bases; bases with no gene match: 4.

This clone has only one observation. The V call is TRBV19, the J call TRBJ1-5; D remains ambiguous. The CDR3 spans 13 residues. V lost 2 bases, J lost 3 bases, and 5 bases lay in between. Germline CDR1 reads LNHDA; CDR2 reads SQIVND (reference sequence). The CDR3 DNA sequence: TGTGCCAGTAGTATACAGTACAATCAGCCCCAGCATTTT. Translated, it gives CASSIQYNQPQHF.

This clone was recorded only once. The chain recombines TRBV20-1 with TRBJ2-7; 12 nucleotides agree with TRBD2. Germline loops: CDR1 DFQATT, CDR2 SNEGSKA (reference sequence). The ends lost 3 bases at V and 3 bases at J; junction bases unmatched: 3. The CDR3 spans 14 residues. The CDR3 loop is CSASTSGGYYEQYF. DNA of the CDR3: TGCAGTGCTAGTACTAGCGGGGGGTACTACGAGCAGTACTTC.

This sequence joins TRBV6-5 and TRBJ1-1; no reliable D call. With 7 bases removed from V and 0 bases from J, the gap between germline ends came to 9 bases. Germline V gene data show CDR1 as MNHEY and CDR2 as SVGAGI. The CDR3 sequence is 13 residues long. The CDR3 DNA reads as TGTGCCAGCAAGAGGAACTTGAACACTGAAGCTTTCTTT. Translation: CASKRNLNTEAFF.

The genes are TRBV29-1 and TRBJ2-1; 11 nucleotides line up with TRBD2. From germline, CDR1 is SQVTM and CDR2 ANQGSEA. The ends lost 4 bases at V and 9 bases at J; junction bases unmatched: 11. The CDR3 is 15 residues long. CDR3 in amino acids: CSVVARTSGLGEQFF. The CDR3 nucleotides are TGCAGCGTTGTAGCCAGGACTAGCGGGTTGGGTGAGCAGTTCTTC.

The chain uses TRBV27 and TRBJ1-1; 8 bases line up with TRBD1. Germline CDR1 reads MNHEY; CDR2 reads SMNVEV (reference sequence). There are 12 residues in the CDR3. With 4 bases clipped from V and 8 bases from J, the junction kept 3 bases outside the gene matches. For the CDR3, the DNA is TGTGCCAGCAGTTCCCGGACAGGGGAAGCTTTCTTT. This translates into CASSSRTGEAFF.

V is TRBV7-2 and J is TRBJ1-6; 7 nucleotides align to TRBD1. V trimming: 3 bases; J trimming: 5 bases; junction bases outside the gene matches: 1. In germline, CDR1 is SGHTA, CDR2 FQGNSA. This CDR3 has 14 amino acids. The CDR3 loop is CASSLGTDNSPLHF. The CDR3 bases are TGTGCCAGCAGCTTGGGGACAGATAATTCACCCCTCCACTTT.